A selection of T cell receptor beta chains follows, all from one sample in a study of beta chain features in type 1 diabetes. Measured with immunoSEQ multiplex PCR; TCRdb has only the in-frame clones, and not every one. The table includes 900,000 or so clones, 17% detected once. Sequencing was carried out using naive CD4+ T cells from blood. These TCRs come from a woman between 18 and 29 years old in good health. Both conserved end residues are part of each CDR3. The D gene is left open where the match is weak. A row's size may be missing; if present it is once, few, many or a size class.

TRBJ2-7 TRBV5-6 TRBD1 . CASSLAGTGLYEQYF TGTGCCAGCAGCTTGGCGGGGACAGGGCTATACGAGCAGTACTTC
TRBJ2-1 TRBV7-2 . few CASSLGSPLSSYNEQFF TGTGCCAGCAGCTTAGGGTCCCCCTTGAGCTCCTACAATGAGCAGTTCTTC
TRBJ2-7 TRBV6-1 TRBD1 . CASSEQHRGTLSYEQYF TGTGCCAGCAGTGAACAACACAGGGGAACGCTATCCTACGAGCAGTACTTC
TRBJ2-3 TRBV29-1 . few CSVRQGGTDTQYF TGCAGCGTAAGACAGGGAGGTACAGATACGCAGTATTTT
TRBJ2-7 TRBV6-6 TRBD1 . CASTRGQGVYEQYF TGTGCCAGCACCCGGGGACAGGGGGTCTACGAGCAGTACTTC
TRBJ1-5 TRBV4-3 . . CASSQDGNQPQHF TGCGCCAGCAGCCAAGACGGAAATCAGCCCCAGCATTTT
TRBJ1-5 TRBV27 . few CASSSQTGSQPQHF TGTGCCAGCAGTTCCCAAACAGGGTCTCAGCCCCAGCATTTT
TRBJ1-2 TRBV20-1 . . CSASGGYGYTF TGCAGTGCTAGCGGCGGGTATGGCTACACCTTC
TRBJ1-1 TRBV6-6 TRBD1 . CASRDRGALEAFF TGTGCCAGCAGGGACAGGGGCGCTTTGGAAGCTTTCTTT
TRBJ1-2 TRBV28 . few CASSAYSYGYTF TGTGCCAGCAGTGCTTACAGCTATGGCTACACCTTC
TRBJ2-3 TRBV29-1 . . CSVLGRTSDTQYF TGCAGCGTTCTCGGACGGACTTCAGATACGCAGTATTTT
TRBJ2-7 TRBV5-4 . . CASSLGGNPYEQYF TGTGCCAGCAGCTTGGGCGGGAACCCCTACGAGCAGTACTTC
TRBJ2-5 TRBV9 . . CASTPRGTMRETQYF TGTGCCAGCACTCCCAGGGGGACTATGAGAGAGACCCAGTACTTC
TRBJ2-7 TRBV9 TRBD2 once CASSVASGVSGGPYEQYF TGTGCCAGCAGCGTAGCGAGTGGGGTAAGCGGGGGTCCCTACGAGCAGTACTTC
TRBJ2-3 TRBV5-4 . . CASSVSSGTDTQYF TGTGCCAGCAGTGTTTCTAGCGGCACAGATACGCAGTATTTT
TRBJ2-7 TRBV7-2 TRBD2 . CASSLAPGLAYEQYF TGTGCCAGCAGCTTAGCGCCGGGACTAGCCTACGAGCAGTACTTC
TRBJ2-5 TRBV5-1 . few CASSAGVGASQETQYF TGCGCCAGCAGTGCAGGGGTCGGGGCGAGTCAAGAGACCCAGTACTTC
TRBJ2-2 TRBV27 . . CASSLSRTRTGELFF TGTGCCAGCAGTTTATCGCGGACGAGAACCGGGGAGCTGTTTTTT
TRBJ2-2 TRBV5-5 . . CASSLAPGLNTGELFF TGTGCCAGCAGCTTGGCCCCGGGACTTAACACCGGGGAGCTGTTTTTT
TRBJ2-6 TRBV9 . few CASSVQGSGANVLTF TGTGCCAGCAGCGTACAGGGATCAGGGGCCAACGTCCTGACTTTC
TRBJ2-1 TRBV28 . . CASRQGPYNEQFF TGTGCCAGCAGGCAGGGCCCATACAATGAGCAGTTCTTC
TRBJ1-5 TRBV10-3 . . CAISESWGNQPQHF TGTGCCATCAGTGAGTCATGGGGCAATCAGCCCCAGCATTTT
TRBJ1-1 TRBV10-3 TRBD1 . CAIREPGQGYTEAFF TGTGCCATCAGGGAACCGGGACAGGGGTACACTGAAGCTTTCTTT
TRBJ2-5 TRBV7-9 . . CASSLEGRGAETQYF TGTGCCAGCAGCTTAGAGGGTCGGGGGGCAGAGACCCAGTACTTC
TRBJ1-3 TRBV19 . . CASSRGNTIYF TGTGCCAGTAGTAGAGGAAACACCATATATTTT
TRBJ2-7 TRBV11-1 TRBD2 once CASTGLAGAYEQYF TGTGCCAGCACCGGACTAGCGGGAGCCTACGAGCAGTACTTC
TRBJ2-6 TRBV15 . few CATSRMILSGANVLTF TGTGCCACCAGCAGAATGATCCTCTCTGGGGCCAACGTCCTGACTTTC
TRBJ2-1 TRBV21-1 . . CASRFGLSEKYNEQFF TGTGCCAGCCGATTCGGGTTGTCGGAGAAATACAATGAGCAGTTCTTC
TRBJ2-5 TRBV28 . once CASSLLVGTQYF TGTGCCAGCAGTTTATTGGTGGGGACCCAGTACTTC
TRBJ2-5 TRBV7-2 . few CASSLVGHSGKTQYF TGTGCCAGCAGCTTAGTCGGACACTCTGGGAAGACCCAGTACTTC
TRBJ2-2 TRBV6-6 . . CASSYLGMRELFF TGTGCCAGCAGTTACTTAGGAATGAGGGAGCTGTTTTTT
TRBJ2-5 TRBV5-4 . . CASSLVPGRGETQYF TGTGCCAGCAGCTTGGTACCGGGAAGGGGAGAGACCCAGTACTTC
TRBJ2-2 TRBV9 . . CASSVTDGYTGELFF TGTGCCAGCAGCGTGACGGATGGTTACACCGGGGAGCTGTTTTTT
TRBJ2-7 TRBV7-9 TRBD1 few CASSKDRGSSYEQYF TGTGCCAGCAGCAAAGACAGGGGGAGCTCCTACGAGCAGTACTTC
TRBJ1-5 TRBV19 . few CASSTMVGNQPQHF TGTGCCAGTAGTACCATGGTCGGCAATCAGCCCCAGCATTTT
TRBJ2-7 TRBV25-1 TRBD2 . CASSDWTSGRLYEQYF TGTGCCAGCAGTGATTGGACTAGCGGGAGGCTCTACGAGCAGTACTTC
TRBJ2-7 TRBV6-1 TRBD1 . CASSPDRVIEQYF TGTGCCAGCAGCCCGGACAGGGTGATCGAGCAGTACTTC